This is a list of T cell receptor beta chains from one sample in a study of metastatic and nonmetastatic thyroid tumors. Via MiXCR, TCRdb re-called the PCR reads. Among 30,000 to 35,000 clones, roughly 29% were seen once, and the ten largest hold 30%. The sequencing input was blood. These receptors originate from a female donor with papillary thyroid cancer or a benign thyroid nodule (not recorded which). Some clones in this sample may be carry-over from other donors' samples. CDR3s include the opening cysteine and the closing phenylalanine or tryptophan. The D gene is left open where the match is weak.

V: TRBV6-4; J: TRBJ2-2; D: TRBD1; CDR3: CASSDGQGNTGELFF
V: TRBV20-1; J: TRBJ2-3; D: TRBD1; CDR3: CSASGQGSTDTQYF
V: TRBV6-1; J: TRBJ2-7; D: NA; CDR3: CASKKDRPTSYEQYF
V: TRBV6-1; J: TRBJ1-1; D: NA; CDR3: CASRRGFDTEAFF
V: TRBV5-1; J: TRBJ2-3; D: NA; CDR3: CASNHLRGTDTQYF
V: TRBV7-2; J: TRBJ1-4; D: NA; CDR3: CASSSLGSPGEKLFF
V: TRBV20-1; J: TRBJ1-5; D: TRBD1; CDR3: CSAGTGGGYSNQPQHF
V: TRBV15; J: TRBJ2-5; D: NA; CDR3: CATSTRGGGETQYF
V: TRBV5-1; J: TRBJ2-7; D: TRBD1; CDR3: CASSLRQGSYEQYF
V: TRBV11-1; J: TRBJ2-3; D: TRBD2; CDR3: CASRGLAGGVGDTQYF
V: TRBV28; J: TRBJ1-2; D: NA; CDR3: CASSYLGGDYGYTF